The present T cell receptor (beta chain) was sequenced within a study of T cell responses to AZD1222 COVID-19 vaccine. On this clone itself: Its antigen is still unknown.

Clones were read by immunoSEQ multiplex PCR, and TCRdb kept only the in-frame ones, dropping some. The sample contains about 160,000 clones, about 91% of which appear only once. Whole-study results and caveats: White British donors predominated, females outnumbered males, and clonal diversity was possibly underestimated. Without day 14 samples, only post-peak T cell repertoires were studied. Regions 160-218 and 743-854 dominated among vaccine-associated CD4 TCRs spanning spike.

The source is an adult in good health. The sequenced sample was peripheral blood, obtained on day 0 of AZD1222 vaccination.

As DNA, the CDR3 is TGTGCCAGCAGCTTAGCTTCCGTGGGTGGCTACACCTTC. Amino acids: CASSLASVGGYTF. V and J are TRBV7-2 and TRBJ1-2, with D uncertain. The CDR3 extends over 13 amino acids. CDR1 is SGHTA, CDR2 FQGNSA, per germline. V was cut by 0 bases and J by 7 bases, with 9 bases left in between. Full variable domain (rest looked up from reference TRBV7-2 and TRBJ1-2): GAGVSQSPSNKVTEKGKDVELRCDPISGHTALYWYRQSLGQGLEFLIYFQGNSAPDKSGLPSDRFSAERTGGSVSTLTIQRTQQEDSAVYLCASSLASVGGYTFGSGTRLTVV.